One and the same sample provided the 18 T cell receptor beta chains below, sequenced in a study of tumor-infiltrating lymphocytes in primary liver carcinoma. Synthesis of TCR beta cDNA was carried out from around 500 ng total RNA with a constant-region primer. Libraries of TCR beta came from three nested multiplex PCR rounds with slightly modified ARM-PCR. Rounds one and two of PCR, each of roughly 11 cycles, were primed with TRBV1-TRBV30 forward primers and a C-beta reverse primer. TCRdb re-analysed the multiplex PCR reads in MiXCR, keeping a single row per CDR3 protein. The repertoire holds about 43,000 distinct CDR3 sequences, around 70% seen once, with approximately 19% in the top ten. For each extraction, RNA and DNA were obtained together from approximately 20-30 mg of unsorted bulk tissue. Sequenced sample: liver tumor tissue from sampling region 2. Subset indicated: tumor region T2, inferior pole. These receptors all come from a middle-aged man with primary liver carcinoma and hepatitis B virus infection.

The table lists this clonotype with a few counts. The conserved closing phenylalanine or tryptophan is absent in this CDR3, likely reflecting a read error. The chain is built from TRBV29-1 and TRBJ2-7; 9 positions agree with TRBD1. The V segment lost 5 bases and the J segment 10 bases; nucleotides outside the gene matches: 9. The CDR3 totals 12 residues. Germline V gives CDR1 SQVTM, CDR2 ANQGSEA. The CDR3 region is CSVSGQGEVQYS. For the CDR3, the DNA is TGCAGCGTTTCGGGACAGGGAGAAGTACAGTACTCC.

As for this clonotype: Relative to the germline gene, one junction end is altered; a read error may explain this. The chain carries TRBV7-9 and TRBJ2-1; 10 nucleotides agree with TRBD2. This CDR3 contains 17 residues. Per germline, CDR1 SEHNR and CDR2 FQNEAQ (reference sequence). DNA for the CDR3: TGTGCCAACAGCCGGACTAGCGGACAACTAGACTACAATGAGCAGTTCTTC. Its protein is CANSRTSGQLDYNEQFF.

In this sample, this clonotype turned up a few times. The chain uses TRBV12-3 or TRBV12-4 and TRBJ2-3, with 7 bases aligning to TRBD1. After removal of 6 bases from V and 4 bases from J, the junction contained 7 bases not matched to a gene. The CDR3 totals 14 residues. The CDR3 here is CASRTGYGADTQYF. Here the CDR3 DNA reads TGTGCCAGCAGGACAGGGTACGGCGCAGATACGCAGTATTTT.

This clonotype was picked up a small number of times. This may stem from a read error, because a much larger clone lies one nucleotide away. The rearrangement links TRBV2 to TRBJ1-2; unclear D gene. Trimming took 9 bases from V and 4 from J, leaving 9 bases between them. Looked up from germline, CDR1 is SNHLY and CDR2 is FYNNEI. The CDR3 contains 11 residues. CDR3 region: CASWRIYGYTF. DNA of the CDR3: TGTGCCAGTTGGCGGATCTATGGCTACACCTTC.

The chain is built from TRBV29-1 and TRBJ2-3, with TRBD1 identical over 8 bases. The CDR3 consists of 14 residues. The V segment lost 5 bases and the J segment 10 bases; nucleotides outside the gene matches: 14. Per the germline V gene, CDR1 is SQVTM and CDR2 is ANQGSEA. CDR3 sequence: CSVSWTGTSDAQYF. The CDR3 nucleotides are TGCAGCGTTTCCTGGACAGGGACGTCGGATGCGCAGTATTTT.

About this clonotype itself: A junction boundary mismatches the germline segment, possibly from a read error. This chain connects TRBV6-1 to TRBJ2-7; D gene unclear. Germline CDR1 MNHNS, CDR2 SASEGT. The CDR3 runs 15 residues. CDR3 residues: CANTSSRSLTYKQYF. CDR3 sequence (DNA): TGTGCCAACACGAGTAGCAGGAGCCTTACCTACAAGCAGTACTTC.

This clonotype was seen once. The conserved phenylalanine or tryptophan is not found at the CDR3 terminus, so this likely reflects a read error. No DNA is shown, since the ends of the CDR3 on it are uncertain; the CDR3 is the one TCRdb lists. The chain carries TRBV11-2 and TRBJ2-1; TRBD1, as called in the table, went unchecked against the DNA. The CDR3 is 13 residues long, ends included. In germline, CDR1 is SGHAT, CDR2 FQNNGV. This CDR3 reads CARSLGQILEELL.

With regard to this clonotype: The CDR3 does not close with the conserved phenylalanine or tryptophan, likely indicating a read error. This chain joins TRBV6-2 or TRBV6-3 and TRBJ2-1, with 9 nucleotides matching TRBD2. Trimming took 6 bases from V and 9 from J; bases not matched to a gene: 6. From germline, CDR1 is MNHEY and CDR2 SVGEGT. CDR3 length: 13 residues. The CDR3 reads CASRTSGIGEQFY. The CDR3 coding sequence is TGTGCCAGCAGGACTAGCGGCATCGGTGAGCAGTTCTAC.

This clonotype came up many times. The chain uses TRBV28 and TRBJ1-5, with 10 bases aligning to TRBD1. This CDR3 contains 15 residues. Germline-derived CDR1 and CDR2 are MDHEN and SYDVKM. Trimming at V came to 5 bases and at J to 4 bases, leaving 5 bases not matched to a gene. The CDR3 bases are TGTGCCAGCAGTCCCCCGGGACAGGGGAATCAGCCCCAGCATTTT. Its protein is CASSPPGQGNQPQHF.

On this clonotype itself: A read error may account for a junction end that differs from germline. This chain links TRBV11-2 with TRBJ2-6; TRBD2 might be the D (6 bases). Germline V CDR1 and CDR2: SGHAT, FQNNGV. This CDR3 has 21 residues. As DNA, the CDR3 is TGTGCCAGCAACATGGGGGGAGATAGGGGCATTTCCCTCTCTGGGGCCAAGGTCCTGACTTTC. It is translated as CASNMGGDRGISLSGAKVLTF.

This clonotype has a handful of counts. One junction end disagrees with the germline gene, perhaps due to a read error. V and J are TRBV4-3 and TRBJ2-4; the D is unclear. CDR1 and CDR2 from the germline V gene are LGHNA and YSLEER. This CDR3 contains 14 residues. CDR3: CASIQDGLASIQYF. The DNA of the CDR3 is TGCGCCAGCATCCAAGATGGCCTGGCGAGCATTCAGTACTTC.

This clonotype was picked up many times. CDR3 coding DNA: TGCAGTGCTAGAGTACAGGGGGGCTCCTCCTACAATGAGCAGTTCTTC. Residues: CSARVQGGSSYNEQFF. The chain employs TRBV20-1 and TRBJ2-1; TRBD1 matches 8 bases. Germline V lookup: CDR1 DFQATT, CDR2 SNEGSKA (reference sequence). The CDR3 contains 16 residues. V trimming: 1 base; J trimming: 0 bases; junction bases outside the gene matches: 5.

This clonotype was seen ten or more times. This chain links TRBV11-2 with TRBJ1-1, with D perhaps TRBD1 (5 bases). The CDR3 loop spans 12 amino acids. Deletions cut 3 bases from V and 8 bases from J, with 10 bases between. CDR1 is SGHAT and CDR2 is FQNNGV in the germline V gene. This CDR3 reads CASSFGQGEAFF. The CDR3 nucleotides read TGTGCCAGCAGCTTTGGTCAGGGCGAAGCTTTCTTT.

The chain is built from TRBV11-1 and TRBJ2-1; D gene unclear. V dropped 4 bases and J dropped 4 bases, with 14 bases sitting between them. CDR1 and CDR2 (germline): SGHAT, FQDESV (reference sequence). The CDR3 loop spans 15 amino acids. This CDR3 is CASSSSTFQYNEQFF. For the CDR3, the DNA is TGTGCCAGCAGCTCTTCCACCTTCCAGTACAATGAGCAGTTCTTC.

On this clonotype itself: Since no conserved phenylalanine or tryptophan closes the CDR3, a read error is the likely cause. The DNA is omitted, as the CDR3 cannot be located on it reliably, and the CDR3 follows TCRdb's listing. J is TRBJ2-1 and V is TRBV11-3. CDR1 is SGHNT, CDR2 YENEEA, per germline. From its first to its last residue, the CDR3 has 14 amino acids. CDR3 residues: CSSSLGVSNNELFI.

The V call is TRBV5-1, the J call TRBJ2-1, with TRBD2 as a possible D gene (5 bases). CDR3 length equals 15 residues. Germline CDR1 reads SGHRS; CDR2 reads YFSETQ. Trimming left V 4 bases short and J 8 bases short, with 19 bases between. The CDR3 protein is CASSLVTTARDEQFF. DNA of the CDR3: TGCGCCAGCAGCCTCGTGACAACCGCGAGGGATGAGCAGTTCTTC.

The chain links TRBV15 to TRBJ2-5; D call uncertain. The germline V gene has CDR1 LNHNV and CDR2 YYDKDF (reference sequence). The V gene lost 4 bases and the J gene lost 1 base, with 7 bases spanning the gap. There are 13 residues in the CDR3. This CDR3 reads CATSNSFQETQYF. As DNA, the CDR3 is TGTGCCACCAGCAACAGCTTCCAAGAGACCCAGTACTTC.

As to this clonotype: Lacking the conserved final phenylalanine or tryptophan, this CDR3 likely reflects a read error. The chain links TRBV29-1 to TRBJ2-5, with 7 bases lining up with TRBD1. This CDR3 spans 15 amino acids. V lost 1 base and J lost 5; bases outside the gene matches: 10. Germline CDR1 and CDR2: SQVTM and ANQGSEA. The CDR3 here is CSVEVETGRSETQYI. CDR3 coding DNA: TGCAGCGTTGAAGTGGAGACAGGGCGGTCGGAGACCCAGTACATC.